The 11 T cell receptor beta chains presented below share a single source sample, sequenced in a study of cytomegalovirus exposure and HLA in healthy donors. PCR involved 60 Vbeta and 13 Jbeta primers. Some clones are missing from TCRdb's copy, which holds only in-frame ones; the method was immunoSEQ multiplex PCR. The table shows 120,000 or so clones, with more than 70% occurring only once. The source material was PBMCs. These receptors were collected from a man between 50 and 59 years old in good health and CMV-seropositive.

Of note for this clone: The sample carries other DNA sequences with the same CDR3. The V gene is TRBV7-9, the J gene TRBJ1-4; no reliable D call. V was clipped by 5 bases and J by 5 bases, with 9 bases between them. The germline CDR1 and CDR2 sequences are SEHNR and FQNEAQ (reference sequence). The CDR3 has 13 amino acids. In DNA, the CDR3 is TGTGCCAGCAGCCGAGGGCAGAATGAAAAACTGTTTTTT. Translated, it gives CASSRGQNEKLFF.

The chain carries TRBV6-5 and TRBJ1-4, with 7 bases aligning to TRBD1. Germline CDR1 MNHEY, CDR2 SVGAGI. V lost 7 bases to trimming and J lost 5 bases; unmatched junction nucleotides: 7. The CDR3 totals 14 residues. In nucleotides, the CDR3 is TGTGCCAGCAATTCGGGACAGCTAAATGAAAAACTGTTTTTT. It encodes CASNSGQLNEKLFF.

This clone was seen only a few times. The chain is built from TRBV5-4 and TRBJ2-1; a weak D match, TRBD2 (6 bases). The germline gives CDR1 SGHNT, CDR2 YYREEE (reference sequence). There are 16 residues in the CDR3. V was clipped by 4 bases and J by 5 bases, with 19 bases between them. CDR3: CASSRGGELLDNEQFF. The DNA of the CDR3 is TGTGCCAGCAGCCGGGGCGGGGAATTACTCGACAATGAGCAGTTCTTC.

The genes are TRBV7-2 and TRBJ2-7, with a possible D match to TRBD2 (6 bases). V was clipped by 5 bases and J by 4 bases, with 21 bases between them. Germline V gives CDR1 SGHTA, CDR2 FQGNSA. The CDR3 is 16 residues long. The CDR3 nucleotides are TGTGCCAGCAGCCCTAGGGCCGGGGGTGTTGCTTACGAGCAGTACTTC. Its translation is CASSPRAGGVAYEQYF.

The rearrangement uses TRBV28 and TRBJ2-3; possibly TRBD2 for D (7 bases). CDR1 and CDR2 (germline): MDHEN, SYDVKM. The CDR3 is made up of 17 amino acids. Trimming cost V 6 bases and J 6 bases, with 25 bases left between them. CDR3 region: CASREGGDAPLGDTQYF. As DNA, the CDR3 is TGTGCCAGCAGGGAGGGGGGGGACGCTCCCCTGGGGGATACGCAGTATTTT.

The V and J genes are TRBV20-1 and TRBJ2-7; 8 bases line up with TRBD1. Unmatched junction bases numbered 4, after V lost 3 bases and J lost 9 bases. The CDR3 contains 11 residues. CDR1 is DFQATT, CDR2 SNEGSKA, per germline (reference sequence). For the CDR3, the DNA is TGCAGTGCTAGGGTTGACAGGGGGCAGTACTTC. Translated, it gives CSARVDRGQYF.

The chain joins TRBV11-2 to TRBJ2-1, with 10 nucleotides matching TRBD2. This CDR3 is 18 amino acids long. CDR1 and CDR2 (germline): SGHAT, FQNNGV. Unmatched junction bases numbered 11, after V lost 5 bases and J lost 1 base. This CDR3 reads CASSPRLAGASSYNEQFF. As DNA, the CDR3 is TGTGCCAGCAGCCCCCGCCTAGCGGGGGCCAGTTCCTACAATGAGCAGTTCTTC.

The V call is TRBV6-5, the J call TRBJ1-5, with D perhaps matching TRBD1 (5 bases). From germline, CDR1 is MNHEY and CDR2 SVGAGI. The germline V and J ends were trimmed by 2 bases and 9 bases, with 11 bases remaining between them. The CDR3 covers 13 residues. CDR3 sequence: CASSYTGTSPQHF. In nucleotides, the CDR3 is TGTGCCAGCAGTTACACAGGTACATCGCCCCAGCATTTT.

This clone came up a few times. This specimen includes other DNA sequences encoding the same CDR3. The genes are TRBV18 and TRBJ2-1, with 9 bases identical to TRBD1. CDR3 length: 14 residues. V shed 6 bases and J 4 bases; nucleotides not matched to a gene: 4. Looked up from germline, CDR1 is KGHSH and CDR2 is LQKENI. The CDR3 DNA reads TGTGCCAGCTCCGGGACAGGGTATTACAATGAGCAGTTCTTC. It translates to CASSGTGYYNEQFF.

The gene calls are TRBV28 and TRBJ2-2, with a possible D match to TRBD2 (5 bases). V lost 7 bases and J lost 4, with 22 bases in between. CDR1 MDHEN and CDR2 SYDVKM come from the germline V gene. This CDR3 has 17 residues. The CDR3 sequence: CASNNLLGSTRTGELFF. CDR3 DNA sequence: TGTGCCAGCAACAATTTACTAGGATCTACCCGCACCGGGGAGCTGTTTTTT.

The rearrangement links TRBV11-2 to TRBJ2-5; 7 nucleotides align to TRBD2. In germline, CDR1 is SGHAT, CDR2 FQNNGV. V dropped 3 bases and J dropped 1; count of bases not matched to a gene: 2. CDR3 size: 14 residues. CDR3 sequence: CASSFAGAQETQYF. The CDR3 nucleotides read TGTGCCAGCAGCTTTGCGGGAGCCCAAGAGACCCAGTACTTC.